This record looks at one T cell receptor (beta chain) sequence and its context. The antigen remains unidentified. These data originate in a study of cytomegalovirus exposure and HLA in healthy donors. The study, taken as a whole, reports: A few chains tied to CMV proved CMV antigen-specific in vitro.

V was pared by 4 bases and J by 6 bases, with 12 bases of the junction left unmatched. Germline CDR1 GTSNPN, CDR2 SVGIG (reference sequence). This CDR3 has 15 residues. Only in-frame clones appear in the TCRdb table, and some are missing; sequencing was by immunoSEQ multiplex PCR. The sample yields 150,000 to 200,000 clones, roughly 83% seen once. This clonotype was sampled from a woman between 18 and 30 years old in good health and CMV-seronegative. Sequencing input: PBMCs. The J gene is TRBJ2-7, the V gene TRBV30; TRBD2 matches 10 bases. The CDR3 coding sequence is TGTGCCTGGATAAAGGAGTGGGTAGCGGGGGGCGAGCAGTACTTC. Translated, it gives CAWIKEWVAGGEQYF.